A selection of T cell receptor beta chains follows, all from one sample in a study of blood T cell repertoires in COVID-19. Using immunoSEQ multiplex PCR, the repertoire was profiled, and TCRdb retains in-frame clones only, with some absent. The repertoire holds some 300,000 clones, with approximately 91% as singletons. The sequencing input was PBMCs or T cells enriched from blood (not recorded which). The source of these receptors is a woman in her twenties or thirties who had been exposed to COVID-19. Both conserved end residues are part of each CDR3. D genes are given only for firm matches. The size of a clone is reported for some rows only, either as once, few or many, or as a class for expanded clones.

TRBJ1-6	-	TRBV19	-	CASSTRTGRGSPLHF	TGTGCCAGTAGTACGAGAACAGGCAGGGGTTCACCCCTCCACTTT
TRBJ1-2	few	TRBV6-1	TRBD1	CASSEGGASGPYGYTF	TGTGCCAGCAGCGAAGGGGGCGCGAGTGGTCCCTATGGCTACACCTTC
TRBJ1-2	-	TRBV19	-	CASSSTGILLYGYTF	TGTGCCAGTAGTTCGACAGGTATTCTTCTTTATGGCTACACCTTC
TRBJ2-7	few	TRBV5-1	-	CASSLRDNSYEQYF	TGCGCCAGCAGCCTAAGGGACAACTCCTACGAGCAGTACTTC
TRBJ2-7	-	TRBV5-4	TRBD1	CASSPKDREFYEQYF	TGTGCCAGCAGCCCCAAGGACAGGGAATTCTACGAGCAGTACTTC
TRBJ2-7	-	TRBV5-1	TRBD1	CASSMTRDSSYEQYF	TGCGCCAGCAGCATGACCAGGGACAGCTCCTACGAGCAGTACTTC
TRBJ2-1	-	TRBV9	TRBD2	CASSVAGGDYNEQFF	TGTGCCAGCAGCGTAGCCGGGGGGGACTACAATGAGCAGTTCTTC
TRBJ2-1	-	TRBV7-2	TRBD2	CASSLIAGGIYNEQFF	TGTGCCAGCAGCCTCATAGCGGGGGGGATCTACAATGAGCAGTTCTTC
TRBJ1-6	-	TRBV6-5	TRBD1	CASSYSEGAGSPLHF	TGTGCCAGCAGTTACTCGGAGGGGGCCGGTTCACCCCTCCACTTT
TRBJ2-5	-	TRBV7-9	TRBD1	CASSPRGVGTGKTQYF	TGTGCCAGCAGCCCCAGAGGGGTCGGGACAGGGAAGACCCAGTACTTC
TRBJ2-2	few	TRBV7-9	-	CASSLGTANTGELFF	TGTGCCAGCAGCTTAGGGACAGCTAACACCGGGGAGCTGTTTTTT
TRBJ1-2	-	TRBV18	TRBD1	CANYRGLESGYTF	TGTGCCAACTACAGGGGGCTGGAGTCTGGCTACACCTTC
TRBJ2-7	-	TRBV27	-	CASSLTGTYEQYF	TGTGCCAGCAGCCTGACAGGAACCTACGAGCAGTACTTC
TRBJ2-7	-	TRBV30	-	CAWSVSRVEGQYF	TGTGCCTGGAGTGTCTCCAGGGTGGAGGGGCAGTACTTC
TRBJ2-7	-	TRBV6-5	-	CASSRQGREQYF	TGTGCCAGCAGTCGCCAGGGGCGGGAGCAGTACTTC
TRBJ1-2	once	TRBV23-1	TRBD1	CASSQSGQPRDYGYTF	TGCGCCAGCAGTCAATCGGGACAGCCTCGGGACTATGGCTACACCTTC
TRBJ1-5	-	TRBV7-5	-	CARSLGSFPGRNQPQHF	TGTGCCAGAAGCTTAGGTTCGTTTCCAGGGCGCAATCAGCCCCAGCATTTT
TRBJ1-1	-	TRBV2	-	CASRLTPGQGEAFF	TGTGCCAGCAGACTTACACCGGGCCAGGGTGAAGCTTTCTTT
TRBJ2-3	-	TRBV5-1	TRBD1	CASSLGQGDTDTQYF	TGCGCCAGCAGCTTGGGACAGGGGGACACAGATACGCAGTATTTT
TRBJ1-3	once	TRBV4-2	-	CASSQVTDSGNTIYF	TGTGCCAGCAGCCAAGTCACAGACTCTGGAAACACCATATATTTT
TRBJ2-7	few	TRBV3-1/TRBV3-2	-	CASSQGSYEQYF	TGTGCCAGCAGCCAAGGCAGCTACGAGCAGTACTTC
TRBJ2-3	-	TRBV20-1	TRBD2	CSASLAPGLATDTQYF	TGCAGTGCTAGTTTGGCACCGGGACTAGCCACAGATACGCAGTATTTT
TRBJ1-2	-	TRBV21-1	-	CAGTRRDRGKYGYTF	TGTGCCGGAACGCGCCGGGACAGGGGTAAGTATGGCTACACCTTC
TRBJ2-4	-	TRBV18	-	CASSPGLAKNIQYF	TGTGCCAGCTCACCAGGGCTAGCCAAAAACATTCAGTACTTC
TRBJ1-1	-	TRBV6-5	TRBD1	CASSSDRGNTEAFF	TGTGCCAGCAGTTCAGACAGGGGTAACACTGAAGCTTTCTTT
TRBJ1-2	-	TRBV18	-	CASSRDTTNYGYTF	TGTGCCAGCTCAAGGGACACAACTAACTATGGCTACACCTTC
TRBJ1-4	-	TRBV7-9	-	CASSLDRSGKLFF	TGTGCCAGCAGCTTAGACAGAAGTGGAAAACTGTTTTTT
TRBJ2-1	once	TRBV6-5	TRBD2	CASGSSGGLYNEQFF	TGTGCCAGCGGCAGTAGCGGGGGCCTCTACAATGAGCAGTTCTTC
TRBJ1-1	-	TRBV3-1/TRBV3-2	TRBD1	CASSQATGESEAFF	TGTGCCAGCAGCCAAGCGACAGGGGAATCTGAAGCTTTCTTT
TRBJ2-3	-	TRBV7-9	-	CASSLGWTDTQYF	TGTGCCAGCAGTCTAGGATGGACAGATACGCAGTATTTT
TRBJ1-2	-	TRBV12-5	-	CASGLMEEIYGGYTF	TGTGCTAGTGGTTTGATGGAGGAGATCTATGGAGGCTACACCTTC
TRBJ1-6	-	TRBV19	-	CASSIGTVGSPLHF	TGTGCCAGTAGTATAGGGACAGTCGGTTCACCCCTCCACTTT
TRBJ2-7	-	TRBV7-6	TRBD2	CASSLLTSGPSHEQYF	TGTGCCAGCAGCTTATTAACTAGCGGCCCCTCCCACGAGCAGTACTTC
TRBJ1-1	-	TRBV6-5	-	CASSPRDTGEAFF	TGTGCCAGCAGCCCCCGGGACACGGGGGAAGCTTTCTTT
TRBJ1-1	few	TRBV29-1	-	CSVGQWAFF	TGCAGCGTTGGACAGTGGGCTTTCTTT
TRBJ1-2	-	TRBV16	-	CASSQSEWSYTF	TGTGCCAGCAGCCAATCGGAGTGGAGCTACACCTTC
TRBJ2-7	-	TRBV4-3	TRBD2	CASSQGGGSYEQYF	TGCGCCAGCAGCCAAGGAGGCGGGAGCTACGAGCAGTACTTC
TRBJ2-2	-	TRBV6-6	-	CASSYSGLPGELFF	TGTGCCAGCAGTTACTCTGGGCTCCCCGGGGAGCTGTTTTTT
TRBJ1-2	-	TRBV13	-	CASSRITGLHYGYTF	TGTGCCAGCAGTCGAATAACAGGGCTTCACTATGGCTACACCTTC
TRBJ1-1	-	TRBV3-1/TRBV3-2	-	CASSQGGRGPDPRGTEAFF	TGTGCCAGCAGCCAAGGTGGGAGGGGTCCGGACCCGAGGGGCACTGAAGCTTTCTTT
TRBJ1-2	-	TRBV9	-	CASSQADGGRGSHYGYTF	TGTGCCAGCAGCCAAGCTGATGGAGGCAGGGGATCCCACTATGGCTACACCTTC
TRBJ1-1	-	TRBV19	-	CASSINSNTEAFF	TGTGCCAGTAGTATTAATTCCAACACTGAAGCTTTCTTT
TRBJ1-2	-	TRBV20-1	-	CSARSGGGYTF	TGCAGTGCTAGATCCGGCGGGGGCTACACCTTC
TRBJ2-1	-	TRBV7-6	-	CASSLVVQSAYNEQFF	TGTGCCAGCAGCTTAGTAGTACAGTCAGCCTACAATGAGCAGTTCTTC
TRBJ1-6	-	TRBV18	TRBD1	CASSQGQGALEPLHF	TGTGCCAGCTCACAAGGACAGGGGGCGCTGGAACCCCTCCACTTT
TRBJ1-2	-	TRBV9	TRBD1	CASSVGLGTGALVYGYTF	TGTGCCAGCAGCGTAGGCCTGGGGACAGGGGCCCTCGTCTATGGCTACACCTTC